These 4 T cell receptor beta chains were sequenced from one sample in a study of identifying expanded T cells in peripheral blood. The repertoire was sequenced with immunoSEQ multiplex PCR; TCRdb's copy has only in-frame clones and lacks some. The table lists 130,000 or so clones, over 65% of them singletons, with roughly 3.3% in the top ten. Sequencing was carried out using blood. The receptors stem from a person aged 18 to 70 in good health.

The V and J genes are TRBV30 and TRBJ2-7; 8 bases line up with TRBD1. The CDR3 has 14 residues. Germline V gene sequence: CDR1 GTSNPN, CDR2 SVGIG (reference sequence). After removal of 4 bases from V and 1 base from J, the junction contained 6 bases not matched to a gene. The CDR3 nucleotides are TGTGCCTGGAACGCGGACAGGGCTTCCTACGAGCAGTACTTC. Translating it yields CAWNADRASYEQYF.

The V call is TRBV6-1, the J call TRBJ2-7, with D uncertain. CDR1 and CDR2 from the germline V gene are MNHNS and SASEGT. Trimming left V 3 bases short and J 3 bases short, with 3 bases between. The CDR3 length is 11 residues. In nucleotides, the CDR3 is TGTGCCAGCAGTGATAACTACGAGCAGTACTTC. This codes for CASSDNYEQYF.

This clone was found once. The rearrangement joins TRBV7-2 to TRBJ2-7; 9 bases map to TRBD1. Germline V gene sequence: CDR1 SGHTA, CDR2 FQGNSA. J gave up 6 bases and V 5 bases, and 14 bases lay outside the gene matches. This CDR3 contains 16 residues. CDR3 bases: TGTGCCAGCAGCAGAGACTCGGACAGGGGTCTGGTCGAGCAGTACTTC. The encoded protein is CASSRDSDRGLVEQYF.

The chain combines TRBV19 with TRBJ2-7, with TRBD1 as a possible D gene (5 bases). CDR3 length: 15 residues. Germline assignment: CDR1 LNHDA and CDR2 SQIVND (reference sequence). V was clipped by 3 bases and J by 2 bases, with 14 bases between them. CDR3 DNA: TGTGCCAGTAGTATGGGGCCAGAGTCAACCTACGAGCAGTACTTC. This codes for CASSMGPESTYEQYF.